A single TCR beta chain is shown here with its context. Profiled with immunoSEQ multiplex PCR; TCRdb holds only in-frame clones, not every one. The data contain over a million clones, roughly 80% of them singletons. This entry belongs to a study of shared clonotypes between healthy human individuals. The CDR3 has 14 residues. Trimming removed 0 bases at V and 4 bases at J, with 9 bases between. CDR1 is MRHNA, CDR2 SNTAGT, per germline. Sample: memory CD4+ T cells sorted from blood. As for subset: CD45RA-negative fraction. The clonotype originates from a man between 18 and 29 years old in good health. This chain uses TRBV6-4 with TRBJ1-1, with D uncertain. CDR3 region: CASSDSSYGTEAFF. The CDR3 region has the DNA TGTGCCAGCAGTGACTCGAGTTACGGCACTGAAGCTTTCTTT.